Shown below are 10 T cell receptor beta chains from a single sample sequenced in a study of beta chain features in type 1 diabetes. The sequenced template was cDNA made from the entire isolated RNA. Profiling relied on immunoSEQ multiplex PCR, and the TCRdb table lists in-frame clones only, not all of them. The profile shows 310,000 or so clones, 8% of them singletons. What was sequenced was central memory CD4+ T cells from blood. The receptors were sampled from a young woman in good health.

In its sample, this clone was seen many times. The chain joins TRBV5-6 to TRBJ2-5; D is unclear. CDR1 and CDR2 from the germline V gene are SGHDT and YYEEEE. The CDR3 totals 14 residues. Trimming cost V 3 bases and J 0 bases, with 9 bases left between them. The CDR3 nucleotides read TGTGCCAGCAGCTCTTGGGCAAACCAAGAGACCCAGTACTTC. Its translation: CASSSWANQETQYF.

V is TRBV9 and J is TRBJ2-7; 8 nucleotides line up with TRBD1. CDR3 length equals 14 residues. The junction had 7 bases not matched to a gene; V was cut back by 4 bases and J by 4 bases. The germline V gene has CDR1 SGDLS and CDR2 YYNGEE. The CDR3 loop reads CASSSSTGVYEQYF. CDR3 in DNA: TGTGCCAGCAGCTCATCGACAGGGGTTTACGAGCAGTACTTC.

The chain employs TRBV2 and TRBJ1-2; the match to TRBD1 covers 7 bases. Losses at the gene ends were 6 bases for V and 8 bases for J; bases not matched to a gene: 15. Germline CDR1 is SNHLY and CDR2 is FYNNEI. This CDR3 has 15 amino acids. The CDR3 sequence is CASSPETGSLAGYTF. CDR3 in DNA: TGTGCCAGCAGCCCAGAGACAGGGTCCCTTGCCGGCTACACCTTC.

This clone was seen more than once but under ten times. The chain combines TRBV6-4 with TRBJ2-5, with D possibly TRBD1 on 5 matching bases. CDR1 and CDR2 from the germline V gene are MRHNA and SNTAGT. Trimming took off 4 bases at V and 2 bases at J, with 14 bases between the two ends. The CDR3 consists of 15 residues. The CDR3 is CASSANGQIQETQYF. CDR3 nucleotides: TGTGCCAGCAGTGCTAATGGACAAATACAAGAGACCCAGTACTTC.

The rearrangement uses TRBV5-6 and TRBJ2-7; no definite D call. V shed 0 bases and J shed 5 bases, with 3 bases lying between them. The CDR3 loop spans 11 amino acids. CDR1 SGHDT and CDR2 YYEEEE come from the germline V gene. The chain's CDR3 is CASSLEDEQYF. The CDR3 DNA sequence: TGTGCCAGCAGCTTGGAGGACGAGCAGTACTTC.

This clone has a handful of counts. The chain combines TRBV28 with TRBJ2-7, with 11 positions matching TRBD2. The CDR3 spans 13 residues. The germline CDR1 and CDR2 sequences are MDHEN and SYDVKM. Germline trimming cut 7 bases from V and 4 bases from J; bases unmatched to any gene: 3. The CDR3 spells CASIRLAGYEQYF. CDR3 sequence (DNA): TGTGCCAGCATTCGACTAGCGGGGTACGAGCAGTACTTC. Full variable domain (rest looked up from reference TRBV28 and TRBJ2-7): DVKVTQSSRYLVKRTGEKVFLECVQDMDHENMFWYRQDPGLGLRLIYFSYDVKMKEKGDIPEGYSVSREKKERFSLILESASTNQTSMYLCASIRLAGYEQYFGPGTRLTVT.

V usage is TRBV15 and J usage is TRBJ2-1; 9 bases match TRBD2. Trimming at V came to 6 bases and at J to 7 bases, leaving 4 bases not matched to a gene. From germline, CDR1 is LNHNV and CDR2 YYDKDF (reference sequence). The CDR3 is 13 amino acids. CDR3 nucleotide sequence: TGTGCCACCAGGGTTAGCGGGAGAAATGAGCAGTTCTTC. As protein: CATRVSGRNEQFF.

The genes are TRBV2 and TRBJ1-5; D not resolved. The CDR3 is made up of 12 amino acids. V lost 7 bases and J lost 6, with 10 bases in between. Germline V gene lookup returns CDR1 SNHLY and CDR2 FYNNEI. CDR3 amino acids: CASTGEGQPQHF. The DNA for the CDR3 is TGTGCCAGCACCGGGGAGGGTCAGCCCCAGCATTTT.

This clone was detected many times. CDR3 protein: CASSERGVQPQHF. The CDR3 coding sequence is TGTGCCAGCAGTGAGCGGGGGGTTCAGCCCCAGCATTTT. The rearrangement links TRBV6-1 to TRBJ1-5, with D perhaps matching TRBD1 (5 bases). Germline CDR1 MNHNS, CDR2 SASEGT. V lost 3 bases and J 6 bases, leaving 9 bases between the germline ends. This CDR3 is built from 13 residues.

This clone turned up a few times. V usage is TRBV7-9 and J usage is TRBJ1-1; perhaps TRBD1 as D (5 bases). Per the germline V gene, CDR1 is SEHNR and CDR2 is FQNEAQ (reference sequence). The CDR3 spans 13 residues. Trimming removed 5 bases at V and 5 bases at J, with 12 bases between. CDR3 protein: CASSPDWGTEAFF. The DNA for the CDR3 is TGTGCCAGCAGCCCGGACTGGGGGACTGAAGCTTTCTTT.